This is a list of T cell receptor beta chains from one sample in a study of T cell changes during pregnancy in multiple sclerosis. TCRdb keeps only in-frame clones here, not all; method: immunoSEQ multiplex PCR. The sample lists 45,000 to 50,000 clones; 80% to 95% were seen once. This sample comprised CD8+ T cells from peripheral blood mononuclear cells, obtained after pregnancy. Source of these receptors: a female donor with multiple sclerosis, enrolled in a pregnancy study. Each CDR3 is given with its conserved first and last residue. The D gene is left open where the match is weak. A clone size is listed for some rows: how often the clone was seen (once, few, many), or a class if it is expanded.

cdr3_aa	cdr3_nt	clone_size	d_call	v_call	j_call	cdr3_length
CASSIEVAGSEQYF	TGTGCCAGTAGTATTGAAGTGGCAGGGTCGGAGCAGTACTTC	NA	NA	TRBV19	TRBJ2-7	14
CASSLGASLRTDTQYF	TGTGCCAGCAGCTTAGGGGCGTCCCTTCGCACAGATACGCAGTATTTT	NA	NA	TRBV11-2	TRBJ2-3	16
CASRPRGLNEKLFF	TGTGCCAGCAGGCCCAGGGGCCTTAATGAAAAACTGTTTTTT	NA	NA	TRBV6-1	TRBJ1-4	14
CASQEEYGYTF	TGTGCCTCCCAGGAGGAATATGGCTACACCTTC	few	NA	TRBV2	TRBJ1-2	11
CASSTHRDRANEKLFF	TGTGCCAGTAGTACCCACCGGGACAGAGCTAATGAAAAACTGTTTTTT	few	TRBD1	TRBV19	TRBJ1-4	16
CASSRTSGGSNEQFF	TGTGCCAGCAGTCGTACTAGCGGGGGATCGAATGAGCAGTTCTTC	NA	TRBD2	TRBV27	TRBJ2-1	15
CASSLFPGSPSTDTQYF	TGTGCCAGCAGTTTATTCCCCGGGTCTCCGAGCACAGATACGCAGTATTTT	NA	NA	TRBV27	TRBJ2-3	17
CASSVGVGELFF	TGTGCCAGCAGCGTAGGAGTCGGGGAGCTGTTTTTT	once	NA	TRBV9	TRBJ2-2	12
CASSLGGGGMSSYNSPLHF	TGTGCCAGCAGCCTCGGGGGGGGAGGGATGAGCTCCTATAATTCACCCCTCCACTTT	NA	NA	TRBV7-9	TRBJ1-6	19
CASSLSGGLNEKLFF	TGTGCCAGCAGCTTGAGCGGGGGATTAAATGAAAAACTGTTTTTT	NA	NA	TRBV5-6	TRBJ1-4	15
CASSEFGSGELFF	TGTGCCAGCAGTGAATTCGGTAGCGGGGAGCTGTTTTTT	NA	NA	TRBV6-4	TRBJ2-2	13
CASSDIVLAGGGLEQYF	TGCGCCAGCAGTGATATTGTGCTAGCGGGAGGGGGGTTAGAGCAGTACTTC	NA	TRBD2	TRBV10-2	TRBJ2-7	17
CASSQTTLEVIGGQENTGELFF	TGCGCCAGCAGCCAAACTACTCTTGAGGTGATCGGGGGACAGGAGAACACCGGGGAGCTGTTTTTT	NA	TRBD1	TRBV4-1	TRBJ2-2	22
CASSQLRQDYWGAFF	TGCGCCAGCAGCCAACTACGACAGGATTACTGGGGAGCTTTCTTT	NA	NA	TRBV4-3	TRBJ1-1	15
CASSSQTGTNTEAFF	TGTGCCAGCAGTTCCCAGACAGGGACGAACACTGAAGCTTTCTTT	NA	TRBD1	TRBV27	TRBJ1-1	15
CASSYTTGPLDEQYF	TGTGCCAGCAGCTACACGACGGGTCCCCTGGACGAGCAGTACTTC	NA	NA	TRBV14	TRBJ2-7	15
CASSAGTRQSSYEQYF	TGCGCCAGCAGCGCCGGGACACGTCAAAGCTCCTACGAGCAGTACTTC	NA	NA	TRBV5-1	TRBJ2-7	16
CASGSGQPQETQYF	TGCGCCAGCGGCTCGGGACAGCCCCAAGAGACCCAGTACTTC	NA	TRBD1	TRBV5-1	TRBJ2-5	14
CAWSVTGAGEQFF	TGTGCCTGGAGTGTAACAGGGGCGGGTGAGCAGTTCTTC	once	TRBD1	TRBV30	TRBJ2-1	13
CASSSFGETQYF	TGTGCCAGCAGTTCTTTCGGGGAGACCCAGTACTTC	once	NA	TRBV27	TRBJ2-5	12
CASTQGTEANYGYTF	TGTGCCAGCACTCAGGGGACAGAAGCTAACTATGGCTACACCTTC	NA	TRBD1	TRBV5-8	TRBJ1-2	15
CASSLAQSGQGIGNTIYF	TGCGCCAGCAGCTTGGCCCAGTCTGGACAGGGGATAGGAAACACCATATATTTT	NA	TRBD1	TRBV5-1	TRBJ1-3	18
CAWSARSTDSPLHF	TGTGCCTGGAGTGCTCGCAGTACAGATTCACCCCTCCACTTT	NA	NA	TRBV30	TRBJ1-6	14
CASSLDHGGLLNEKLFF	TGTGCCAGCAGCTTAGATCACGGGGGGCTACTCAATGAAAAACTGTTTTTT	NA	NA	TRBV7-9	TRBJ1-4	17
CASSLELGAAYGYTF	TGTGCCAGCAGCTTAGAACTGGGGGCGGCCTATGGCTACACCTTC	NA	NA	TRBV11-2	TRBJ1-2	15
CAILMTSSYNEQFF	TGTGCCATCCTAATGACTAGCTCCTACAATGAGCAGTTCTTC	NA	NA	TRBV10-3	TRBJ2-1	14
CASSIQRTTYEQYF	TGTGCCAGTAGTATCCAGCGTACTACCTACGAGCAGTACTTC	NA	NA	TRBV19	TRBJ2-7	14
CASSLPEAPMNTEAFF	TGTGCCAGCAGCTTACCCGAAGCTCCTATGAACACTGAAGCTTTCTTT	NA	NA	TRBV7-8	TRBJ1-1	16
CASWSGNSNQPQHF	TGTGCCAGTTGGAGCGGTAATAGCAATCAGCCCCAGCATTTT	NA	NA	TRBV19	TRBJ1-5	14
CASSQGDRARGYTF	TGTGCCAGCAGCCAAGGGGACAGGGCCAGAGGCTACACCTTC	once	TRBD1	TRBV4-2	TRBJ1-2	14
CASSSGVAGGPLGEQFF	TGTGCCAGCAGCTCCGGAGTAGCGGGAGGGCCCTTGGGTGAGCAGTTCTTC	NA	TRBD2	TRBV7-6	TRBJ2-1	17
CASSLISGGNGYTF	TGTGCCAGCAGTTTAATTTCGGGGGGAAATGGCTACACCTTC	NA	NA	TRBV27	TRBJ1-2	14
CASSLEATFTGTGGGEAFF	TGCGCCAGCAGCTTAGAAGCTACCTTTACCGGGACAGGGGGAGGTGAAGCTTTCTTT	NA	TRBD1	TRBV5-1	TRBJ1-1	19
CASSFGTSGNQPQHF	TGTGCCAGCAGCTTTGGGACATCAGGGAATCAGCCCCAGCATTTT	once	NA	TRBV7-9	TRBJ1-5	15
CASSQGADGNTIYF	TGTGCCAGCAGTCAGGGGGCGGATGGAAACACCATATATTTT	NA	TRBD1	TRBV25-1	TRBJ1-3	14
CASSGWDSATDTQYF	TGTGCCAGCAGCGGATGGGACAGCGCCACAGATACGCAGTATTTT	NA	TRBD1	TRBV9	TRBJ2-3	15
CASSNRDRGHTEAFF	TGTGCCAGCAGTAACCGGGACAGGGGTCACACTGAAGCTTTCTTT	NA	TRBD1	TRBV6-1	TRBJ1-1	15
CASSSWGGGGQPQHF	TGTGCCAGCTCAAGTTGGGGGGGCGGTGGTCAGCCCCAGCATTTT	NA	NA	TRBV6-5	TRBJ1-5	15
CASSSQGALGTEAFF	TGTGCCAGCAGCTCGCAGGGGGCACTTGGCACTGAAGCTTTCTTT	NA	TRBD1	TRBV14	TRBJ1-1	15
CASSFSGTIYF	TGTGCCAGCAGCTTTTCGGGCACCATATATTTT	NA	NA	TRBV5-5	TRBJ1-3	11
CASSGTGSPVGEGANVLTF	TGTGCCAGCAGCGGGACAGGTTCCCCCGTGGGTGAGGGGGCCAACGTCCTGACTTTC	few	TRBD1	TRBV7-9	TRBJ2-6	19
CASSSGGGSTDTQYF	TGCGCCAGCAGCTCGGGGGGGGGAAGTACAGATACGCAGTATTTT	NA	TRBD2	TRBV5-1	TRBJ2-3	15
CASSFKASPRNEQFF	TGTGCCAGCAGTTTCAAGGCTAGCCCTAGGAATGAGCAGTTCTTC	NA	NA	TRBV27	TRBJ2-1	15
CASRGIPGTGLGYTF	TGTGCCAGCAGAGGTATACCCGGGACAGGGTTAGGCTACACCTTC	NA	TRBD1	TRBV6-6	TRBJ1-2	15
CASSSQKNTEAFF	TGTGCCAGCAGCTCCCAAAAGAACACTGAAGCTTTCTTT	NA	NA	TRBV7-6	TRBJ1-1	13
CASRGGYNEQFF	TGTGCCAGCAGGGGGGGGTACAATGAGCAGTTCTTC	NA	TRBD2	TRBV27	TRBJ2-1	12